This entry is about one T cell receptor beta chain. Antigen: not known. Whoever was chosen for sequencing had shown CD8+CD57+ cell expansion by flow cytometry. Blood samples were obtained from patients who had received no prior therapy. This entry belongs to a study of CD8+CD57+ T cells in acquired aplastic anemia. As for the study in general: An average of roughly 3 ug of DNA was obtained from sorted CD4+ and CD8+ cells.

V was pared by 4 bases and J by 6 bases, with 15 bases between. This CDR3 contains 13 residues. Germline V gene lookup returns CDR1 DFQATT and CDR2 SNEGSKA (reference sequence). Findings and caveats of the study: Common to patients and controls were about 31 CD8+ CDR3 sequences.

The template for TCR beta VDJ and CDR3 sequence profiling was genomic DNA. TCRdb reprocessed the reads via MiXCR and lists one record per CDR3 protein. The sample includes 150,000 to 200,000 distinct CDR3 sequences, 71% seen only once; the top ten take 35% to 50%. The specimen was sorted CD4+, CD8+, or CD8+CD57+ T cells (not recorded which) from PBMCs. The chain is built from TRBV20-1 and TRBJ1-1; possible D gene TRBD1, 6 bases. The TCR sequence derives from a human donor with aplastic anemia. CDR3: CSANRGRGSEAFF. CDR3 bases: TGCAGTGCTAACCGAGGCAGGGGCTCTGAAGCTTTCTTT.